The 28 T cell receptor beta chains presented below share a single source sample, sequenced in a study of post-analysis software for immune sequencing data. Prepared TCR beta cDNA libraries contained unique molecular identifiers. One entry per CDR3 protein results from TCRdb running MiXCR on the PCR reads. The sample holds about 770,000 distinct CDR3 sequences, about 43% seen once. Overall study findings and caveats: Controls had lower frequencies than patients of about 5 TRBV segments, which included TRBV5-6, TRBV5-1 and TRBV20-1.

These TCRs are of unknown antigen specificity. Input material: blood. The receptors come from a girl between 5 and 17 years old with multiple sclerosis.

In its sample, this clonotype was seen a few times. The rearrangement joins TRBV7-9 to TRBJ2-7; D gene unclear. This CDR3 has 15 amino acids. With 1 base removed from V and 0 bases from J, the gap between germline ends came to 10 bases. Germline V gene data show CDR1 as SEHNR and CDR2 as FQNEAQ (reference sequence). CDR3 DNA: TGTGCCAGCAGCTTAGAGGCCTCAAGCTCCTACGAGCAGTACTTC. This codes for CASSLEASSSYEQYF.

The V gene is TRBV11-2, the J gene TRBJ2-1, with 11 bases fitting TRBD1. Germline lookup yields CDR1 SGHAT and CDR2 FQNNGV. The CDR3 contains 17 residues. Trimming at V came to 6 bases and at J to 11 bases, leaving 18 bases not matched to a gene. DNA for the CDR3: TGTGCCAGCAGACGTATACAGGGGACAGGGGGAAAGAATAAGCAGTTCTTC. It yields the protein CASRRIQGTGGKNKQFF.

This chain connects TRBV6-5 to TRBJ2-1, with TRBD1 matching over 8 bases. The CDR3 totals 16 residues. J was trimmed by 2 bases and V by 0 bases; bases with no gene match: 3. Germline-derived CDR1 and CDR2 are MNHEY and SVGAGI. CDR3 bases: TGTGCCAGCAGTTACTCGGGGACAGGTCCCTACAATGAGCAGTTCTTC. Its translation is CASSYSGTGPYNEQFF.

The J gene is TRBJ2-1, the V gene TRBV20-1; TRBD2 matches 10 bases. V shed 0 bases, J shed 6 bases, and the junction held 11 bases outside the gene matches. The CDR3 has 17 amino acids. The germline CDR1 and CDR2 sequences are DFQATT and SNEGSKA (reference sequence). The CDR3 DNA reads TGCAGTGCTAGAGATTGGGAACGAGCGGGAGGGATCAATGAGCAGTTCTTC. It codes for CSARDWERAGGINEQFF.

This clonotype was detected a few times. The chain links TRBV11-2 to TRBJ2-1; 7 bases map to TRBD2. The CDR3 spans 16 residues. J lost 8 bases, V lost 1 base, and 11 bases had no gene match. Germline V gene data show CDR1 as SGHAT and CDR2 as FQNNGV. The CDR3 protein is CASSLVSGTGRDEQFF. The CDR3 DNA is TGTGCCAGCAGCTTAGTAAGCGGGACCGGCCGAGATGAGCAGTTCTTC.

This chain uses TRBV20-1 with TRBJ2-7; the match to TRBD1 covers 7 bases. This CDR3 has 15 amino acids. V gave up 2 bases and J gave up 0 bases; unmatched junction bases: 7. CDR1 and CDR2 from the germline V gene are DFQATT and SNEGSKA (reference sequence). DNA for the CDR3: TGCAGTGCTAGATACCCGGGACAGAGCTCCTACGAGCAGTACTTC. Residues: CSARYPGQSSYEQYF.

This clonotype was observed a few times. V usage is TRBV6-5 and J usage is TRBJ2-3; 7 nucleotides match TRBD1. The length of the CDR3 is 16 residues. The ends lost 0 bases at V and 2 bases at J; junction bases unmatched: 5. Germline-derived CDR1 and CDR2 are MNHEY and SVGAGI. The CDR3 sequence is CASSYSGTEFTDTQYF. The CDR3 bases are TGTGCCAGCAGTTACTCTGGGACAGAATTCACAGATACGCAGTATTTT.

The V call is TRBV20-1, the J call TRBJ2-5, with 8 positions matching TRBD2. The CDR3 is 15 residues long. The germline CDR1 and CDR2 sequences are DFQATT and SNEGSKA (reference sequence). V dropped 6 bases and J dropped 11; count of bases not matched to a gene: 20. CDR3 nucleotide sequence: TGCAGTGCCGAATCGGTCGGCGGGAGGAGCTATGAGCAGTACTTC. It is translated as CSAESVGGRSYEQYF.

The chain recombines TRBV9 with TRBJ2-1; 12 bases align to TRBD1. The germline V gene has CDR1 SGDLS and CDR2 YYNGEE. The CDR3 covers 17 residues. Trimming at V came to 0 bases and at J to 8 bases, leaving 9 bases not matched to a gene. The CDR3 DNA is TGTGCCAGCAGCGTAGAAGCGGGACAGGGGGCTGGGGATGAGCAGTTCTTC. It yields the protein CASSVEAGQGAGDEQFF.

This chain joins TRBV19 and TRBJ1-2; 7 bases are a match to TRBD1. V was pared by 3 bases and J by 6 bases, with 7 bases of the junction left unmatched. The CDR3 consists of 14 residues. Germline V gene lookup returns CDR1 LNHDA and CDR2 SQIVND (reference sequence). DNA of the CDR3: TGTGCCAGTAGTATGGGGGACAGTAGGCATGGCTACACCTTC. Amino acid sequence: CASSMGDSRHGYTF.

The V and J genes are TRBV4-2 and TRBJ2-1, with D perhaps being TRBD1 or TRBD2 (5 bases each). Per germline, CDR1 LGHNA and CDR2 YNFKEQ. Trimming cost V 0 bases and J 15 bases, with 12 bases left between them. The CDR3 is 12 amino acids. CDR3 DNA: TGTGCCAGCAGCCAAGAGACGGGACCCCCGTTCTTC. This encodes CASSQETGPPFF.

The sample holds one count of this clonotype. As DNA, the CDR3 is TGTGCCAGCAGCTTTTCGGGACTAGGGAACAATGAGCAGTTCTTC. It codes for CASSFSGLGNNEQFF. The V and J genes are TRBV7-2 and TRBJ2-1; 8 bases align to TRBD2. Trimming cost V 3 bases and J 5 bases; bases outside gene matches: 6. The CDR3 runs to 15 residues. Germline V gives CDR1 SGHTA, CDR2 FQGNSA.

V and J are TRBV11-1 and TRBJ2-3, with 7 nucleotides matching TRBD1. Losses at the gene ends were 6 bases for V and 2 bases for J; bases not matched to a gene: 5. Germline V gene sequence: CDR1 SGHAT, CDR2 FQDESV (reference sequence). The CDR3 has 14 amino acids. The CDR3 DNA sequence: TGTGCCAGCAGAAGACAGGGTTACACAGATACGCAGTATTTT. As protein: CASRRQGYTDTQYF.

The rearrangement uses TRBV20-1 and TRBJ2-3; D ambiguous. V shed 6 bases and J shed 6 bases, with 16 bases lying between them. This CDR3 spans 13 amino acids. CDR1 is DFQATT, CDR2 SNEGSKA, per germline (reference sequence). Written as DNA, the CDR3 is TGCAGTGCCAGGTCTTCTGGATATGATACGCAGTATTTT. Translating it yields CSARSSGYDTQYF.

In DNA, the CDR3 is TGCAGCGTTGAAGGCCCCATCGGCGATGAGCAGTTCTTC. Translation gives CSVEGPIGDEQFF. The chain employs TRBV29-1 and TRBJ2-1, with D unclear. The CDR3 loop spans 13 amino acids. V lost 1 base, J lost 8 bases, and 12 bases lay in between. Germline V lookup: CDR1 SQVTM, CDR2 ANQGSEA.

This clonotype appeared a few times. The rearrangement links TRBV5-1 to TRBJ2-4; D not certain. The CDR3 sequence is 14 residues long. Germline V gene sequence: CDR1 SGHRS, CDR2 YFSETQ. Trimming took off 3 bases at V and 0 bases at J, with 7 bases between the two ends. Here the CDR3 DNA reads TGCGCCAGCAGCTCGGGTGTAGCCAAAAACATTCAGTACTTC. This encodes CASSSGVAKNIQYF.

This clonotype was seen only a few times. This chain links TRBV12-3 or TRBV12-4 with TRBJ2-3, with 7 nucleotides matching TRBD1. The ends lost 5 bases at V and 1 base at J; junction bases unmatched: 9. The CDR3 sequence is 16 residues long. In DNA, the CDR3 is TGTGCCAGCAGTCCCGGGACAGAACTGCGCACAGATACGCAGTATTTT. This sequence encodes CASSPGTELRTDTQYF.

Points on this clonotype: The conserved final phenylalanine or tryptophan is absent from the CDR3, which likely points to a read error. This chain links TRBV4-3 with TRBJ1-4; D ambiguous. CDR1 is LGHNA and CDR2 is YSLEER in the germline V gene. This CDR3 is built from 14 residues. The CDR3 region is CASNQDVRLEKLFL. The CDR3 DNA is TGCGCCAGCAACCAAGATGTAAGGTTGGAAAAACTGTTTTTG.

V and J are TRBV5-1 and TRBJ2-4; TRBD1 aligns across 9 bases. The germline gives CDR1 SGHRS, CDR2 YFSETQ. The V segment lost 4 bases and the J segment 3 bases; nucleotides outside the gene matches: 11. The length of the CDR3 is 17 residues. The DNA of the CDR3 is TGCGCCAGCAGCCCCCTTTCGGGACAGGGAGGCAAAAACATTCAGTACTTC. It codes for CASSPLSGQGGKNIQYF.

The rearrangement links TRBV6-2 or TRBV6-3 to TRBJ1-5; D not resolved. CDR1 and CDR2 (germline): MNHEY, SVGEGT. The CDR3 is 15 residues long. Trimming took 5 bases from V and 7 from J, leaving 18 bases between them. DNA for the CDR3: TGTGCCAGCAGTACAAGGCTTGGGGTGAACCAGCCCCAGCATTTT. Residues: CASSTRLGVNQPQHF.

J is TRBJ1-2 and V is TRBV5-1; TRBD1 agrees at 9 bases. Looked up from germline, CDR1 is SGHRS and CDR2 is YFSETQ. After removal of 4 bases from V and 10 bases from J, the junction contained 20 bases not matched to a gene. The CDR3 sequence is 17 residues long. The CDR3 nucleotides are TGCGCCAGCAGCCATCTTAATAATGTCGGACAGGGGATTGACTACACCTTC. Protein: CASSHLNNVGQGIDYTF.

This clonotype was observed a few times. This sequence joins TRBV20-1 and TRBJ2-5, with TRBD1 identical over 9 bases. This CDR3 is 14 amino acids long. The ends lost 1 base at V and 2 bases at J; junction bases unmatched: 2. Germline assignment: CDR1 DFQATT and CDR2 SNEGSKA (reference sequence). This CDR3 reads CSARVGTGQETQYF. DNA for the CDR3: TGCAGTGCTAGAGTAGGGACAGGGCAAGAGACCCAGTACTTC.

The chain combines TRBV11-2 with TRBJ2-3; D is uncertain. Germline CDR1 and CDR2: SGHAT and FQNNGV. The CDR3 is 16 residues long. V lost 1 base, J lost 5 bases, and 16 bases lay in between. The DNA for the CDR3 is TGTGCCAGCAGCTTAGTGCCGCAGGAGTTGGGAGATACGCAGTATTTT. The encoded protein is CASSLVPQELGDTQYF.

The CDR3 nucleotides read TGCAGTGCTAGAAAGTTGCGTAGGACAGCGACGCTCGGCGAGCAGTACTTC. The encoded protein is CSARKLRRTATLGEQYF. The chain carries TRBV20-1 and TRBJ2-7, with D perhaps TRBD1 (6 bases). V was trimmed by 2 bases and J by 6 bases, leaving 26 bases between them. Germline CDR1 reads DFQATT; CDR2 reads SNEGSKA (reference sequence). The CDR3 totals 17 residues.

The chain has TRBV21-1 and TRBJ2-7; the table's D call of TRBD2 was not tested on the DNA. TRBV21-1 is reported as a pseudogene. There are 16 residues in the CDR3. CDR3 nucleotide sequence: TGTGCCAGCAGCTTCCGGACTAGCGGGGTGACCTACGAGCAGTACTTC. Translating it yields CASSFRTSGVTYEQYF.

Only a few counts were recorded for this clonotype. The chain uses TRBV27 and TRBJ1-4; perhaps TRBD1 as D (5 bases). The CDR3 extends over 13 amino acids. V was pared by 5 bases and J by 7 bases, with 11 bases between. Per germline, CDR1 MNHEY and CDR2 SMNVEV (reference sequence). This CDR3 reads CASSTRQSEKLFF. Here the CDR3 DNA reads TGTGCCAGCAGTACGCGACAGTCTGAAAAACTGTTTTTT.

This chain connects TRBV3-1 to TRBJ1-1; a weak D match, TRBD1 (6 bases). The V gene's germline CDR1 is LGHDT and CDR2 YNNKEL (reference sequence). Trimming removed 6 bases from V and 4 bases from J, with 12 bases in between. This CDR3 has 13 residues. The CDR3 loop reads CASRVEGGTEAFF. As DNA, the CDR3 is TGTGCCAGCAGAGTAGAGGGGGGCACTGAAGCTTTCTTT.

The gene calls are TRBV2 and TRBJ2-5; perhaps TRBD1 as D (6 bases). The CDR3 spans 13 residues. V lost 8 bases to trimming and J lost 4 bases, with 14 bases between them. Germline-derived CDR1 and CDR2 are SNHLY and FYNNEI. The CDR3 spells CASVAVRGETQYF. CDR3 coding DNA: TGTGCCAGCGTAGCCGTCAGGGGAGAGACCCAGTACTTC.